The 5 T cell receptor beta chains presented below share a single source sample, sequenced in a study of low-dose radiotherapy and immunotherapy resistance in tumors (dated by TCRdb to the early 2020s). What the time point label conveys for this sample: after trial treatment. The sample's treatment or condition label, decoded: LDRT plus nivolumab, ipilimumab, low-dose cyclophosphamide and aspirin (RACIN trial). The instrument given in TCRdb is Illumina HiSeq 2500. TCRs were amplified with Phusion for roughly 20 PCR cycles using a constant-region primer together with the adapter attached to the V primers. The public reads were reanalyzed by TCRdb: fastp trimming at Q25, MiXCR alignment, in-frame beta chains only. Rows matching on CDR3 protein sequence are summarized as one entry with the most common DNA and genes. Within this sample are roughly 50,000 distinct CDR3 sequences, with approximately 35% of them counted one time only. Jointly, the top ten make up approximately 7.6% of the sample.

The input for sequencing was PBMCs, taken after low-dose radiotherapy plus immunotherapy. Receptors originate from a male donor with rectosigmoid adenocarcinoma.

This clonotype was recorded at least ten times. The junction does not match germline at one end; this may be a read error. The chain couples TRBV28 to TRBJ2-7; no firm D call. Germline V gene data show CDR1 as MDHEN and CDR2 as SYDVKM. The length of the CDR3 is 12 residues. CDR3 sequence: CASTSFLAAKHF. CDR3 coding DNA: TGTGCCAGCACCTCATTTTTAGCCGCTAAACACTTC.

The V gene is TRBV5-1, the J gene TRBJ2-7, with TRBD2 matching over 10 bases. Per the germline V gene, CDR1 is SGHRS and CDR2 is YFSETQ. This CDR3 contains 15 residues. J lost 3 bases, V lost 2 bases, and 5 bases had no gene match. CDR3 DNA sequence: TGCGCCAGCAGCTTTATGGTAGCGGGAGGCTACGAGCAGTACTTC. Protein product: CASSFMVAGGYEQYF.

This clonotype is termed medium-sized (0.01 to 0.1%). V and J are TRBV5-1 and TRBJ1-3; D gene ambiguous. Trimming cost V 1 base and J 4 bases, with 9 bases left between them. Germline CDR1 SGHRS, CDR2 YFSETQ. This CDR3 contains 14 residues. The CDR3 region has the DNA TGCGCCAGCAGCTTGTCTGGACGCGGAAACACCATATATTTT. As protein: CASSLSGRGNTIYF.

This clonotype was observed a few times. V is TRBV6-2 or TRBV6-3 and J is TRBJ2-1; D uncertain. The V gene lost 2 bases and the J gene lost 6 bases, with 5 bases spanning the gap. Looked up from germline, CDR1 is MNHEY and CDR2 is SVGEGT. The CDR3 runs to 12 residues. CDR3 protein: CASSYPVNEQFF. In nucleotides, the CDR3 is TGTGCCAGCAGTTACCCAGTCAATGAGCAGTTCTTC.

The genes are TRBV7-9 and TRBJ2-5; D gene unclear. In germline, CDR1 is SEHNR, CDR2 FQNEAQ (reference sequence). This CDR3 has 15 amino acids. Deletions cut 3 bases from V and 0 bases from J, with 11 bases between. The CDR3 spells CASSFGGAYQETQYF. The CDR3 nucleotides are TGTGCCAGCAGCTTCGGCGGAGCTTACCAAGAGACCCAGTACTTC.